This T cell receptor (beta chain) was sequenced during a study of shared clonotypes between healthy human individuals. Regarding the study as a whole: Researchers sampled only blood; tissue repertoires likely differ.

Germline values: CDR1 MGHDK, CDR2 SYGVNS. V was trimmed by 3 bases and J by 11 bases, leaving 5 bases between them. The CDR3 sequence is 10 residues long. This clone was counted between two and nine times. What it binds is not known. Repertoires were generated with immunoSEQ multiplex PCR, while TCRdb's copy carries only in-frame clones and drops some. The sample gives over 700,000 clones, 55% to 75% of which show up once; approximately 1.7% is in the top ten. Sequencing was carried out using memory CD4+ T cells sorted from blood. Subset noted: CD45RA-negative fraction. This clonotype was sampled from a woman aged 25-40 years in good health. The chain recombines TRBV25-1 with TRBJ2-1; no definite D call. The CDR3 is CASSDSKQFF. As DNA, the CDR3 is TGTGCCAGCAGTGACAGCAAGCAGTTCTTC. The full variable domain, its missing parts supplied by reference TRBV25-1 and TRBJ2-1, is EADIYQTPRYLVIGTGKKITLECSQTMGHDKMYWYQQDPGMELHLIHYSYGVNSTEKGDLSSESTVSRIRTEHFPLTLESARPSHTSQYLCASSDSKQFFGPGTRLTVL.